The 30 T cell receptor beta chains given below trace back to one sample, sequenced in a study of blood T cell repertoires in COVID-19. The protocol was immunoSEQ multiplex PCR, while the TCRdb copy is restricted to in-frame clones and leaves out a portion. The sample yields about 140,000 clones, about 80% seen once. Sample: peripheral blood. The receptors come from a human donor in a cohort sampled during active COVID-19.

CDR3 amino acids: CASSSHQGTNTEAFF. In DNA form, the CDR3 reads TGTGCCAGCAGTTCCCACCAGGGAACCAACACTGAAGCTTTCTTT. The chain joins TRBV27 to TRBJ1-1, with D possibly being TRBD1 (5 bases). With 4 bases removed from V and 2 bases from J, the gap between germline ends came to 14 bases. Germline V gene data show CDR1 as MNHEY and CDR2 as SMNVEV (reference sequence). The CDR3 has 15 residues.

The CDR3 region is CASSFGWPGENTGELFF. The DNA for the CDR3 is TGTGCCAGCAGCTTCGGTTGGCCCGGGGAGAACACCGGGGAGCTGTTTTTT. This chain uses TRBV5-4 with TRBJ2-2; TRBD2 might be the D (5 bases). This CDR3 contains 17 residues. Germline V CDR1 and CDR2: SGHNT, YYREEE (reference sequence). V was pared by 2 bases and J by 1 base, with 15 bases between.

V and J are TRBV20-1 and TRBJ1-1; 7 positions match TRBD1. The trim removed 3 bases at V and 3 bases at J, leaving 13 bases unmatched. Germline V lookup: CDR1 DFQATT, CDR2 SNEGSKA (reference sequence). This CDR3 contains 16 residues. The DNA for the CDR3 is TGCAGTGCTAGTACAGGGGAATATTCCGCGGACACTGAAGCTTTCTTT. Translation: CSASTGEYSADTEAFF.

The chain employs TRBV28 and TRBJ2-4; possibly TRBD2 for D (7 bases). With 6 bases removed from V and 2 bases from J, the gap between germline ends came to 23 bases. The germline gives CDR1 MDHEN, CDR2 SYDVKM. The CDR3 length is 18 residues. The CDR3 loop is CASSPRGGGASSKNIQYF. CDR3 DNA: TGTGCCAGCAGCCCACGTGGTGGGGGGGCGTCGTCCAAAAACATTCAGTACTTC.

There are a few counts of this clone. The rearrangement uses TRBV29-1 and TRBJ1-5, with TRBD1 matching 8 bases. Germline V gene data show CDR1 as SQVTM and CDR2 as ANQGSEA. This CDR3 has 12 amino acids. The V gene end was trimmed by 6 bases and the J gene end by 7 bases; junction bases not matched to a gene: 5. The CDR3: CSVPTGEQPQHF. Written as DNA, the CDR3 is TGCAGCGTACCGACAGGGGAGCAGCCCCAGCATTTT. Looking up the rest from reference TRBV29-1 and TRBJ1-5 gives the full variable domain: SAVISQKPSRDICQRGTSLTIQCQVDSQVTMMFWYRQQPGQSLTLIATANQGSEATYESGFVIDKFPISRPNLTFSTLTVSNMSPEDSSIYLCSVPTGEQPQHFGDGTRLSIL.

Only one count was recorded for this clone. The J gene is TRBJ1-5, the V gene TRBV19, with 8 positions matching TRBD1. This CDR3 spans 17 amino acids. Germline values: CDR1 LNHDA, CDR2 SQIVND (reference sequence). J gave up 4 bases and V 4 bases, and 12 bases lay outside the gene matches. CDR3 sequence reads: CASSTRAGTGTNQPQHF. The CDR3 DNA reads TGTGCCAGTAGTACCCGGGCCGGGACAGGCACGAATCAGCCCCAGCATTTT.

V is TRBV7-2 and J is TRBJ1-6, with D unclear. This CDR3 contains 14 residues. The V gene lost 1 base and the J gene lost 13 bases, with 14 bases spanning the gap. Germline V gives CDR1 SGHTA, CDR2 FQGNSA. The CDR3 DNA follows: TGTGCCAGCAGCTTAGATAGCGGACTCCCTCCCCTCCACTTT. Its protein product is CASSLDSGLPPLHF.

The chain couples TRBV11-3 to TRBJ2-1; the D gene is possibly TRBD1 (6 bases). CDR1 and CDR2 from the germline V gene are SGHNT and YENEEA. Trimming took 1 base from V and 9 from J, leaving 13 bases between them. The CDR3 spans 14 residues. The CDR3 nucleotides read TGTGCCAGCAGCTTAGGGGTACAGGGCCGTGAGCAGTTCTTC. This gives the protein CASSLGVQGREQFF.

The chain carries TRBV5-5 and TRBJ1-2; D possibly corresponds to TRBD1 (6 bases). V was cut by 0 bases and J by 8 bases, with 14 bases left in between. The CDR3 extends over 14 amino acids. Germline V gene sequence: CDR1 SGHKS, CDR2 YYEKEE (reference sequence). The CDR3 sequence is CASSLGAGVRGYTF. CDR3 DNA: TGTGCCAGCAGCTTGGGGGCAGGGGTTCGAGGCTACACCTTC.

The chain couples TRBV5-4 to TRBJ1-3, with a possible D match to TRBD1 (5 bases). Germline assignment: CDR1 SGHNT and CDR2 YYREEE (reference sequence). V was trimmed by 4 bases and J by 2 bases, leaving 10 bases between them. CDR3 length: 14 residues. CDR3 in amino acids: CASSLKGTGNTIYF. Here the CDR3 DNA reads TGTGCCAGCAGCCTGAAGGGGACTGGAAACACCATATATTTT. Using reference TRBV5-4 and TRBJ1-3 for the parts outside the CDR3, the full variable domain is ETGVTQSPTHLIKTRGQQVTLRCSSQSGHNTVSWYQQALGQGPQFIFQYYREEENGRGNFPPRFSGLQFPNYSSELNVNALELDDSALYLCASSLKGTGNTIYFGEGSWLTVV.

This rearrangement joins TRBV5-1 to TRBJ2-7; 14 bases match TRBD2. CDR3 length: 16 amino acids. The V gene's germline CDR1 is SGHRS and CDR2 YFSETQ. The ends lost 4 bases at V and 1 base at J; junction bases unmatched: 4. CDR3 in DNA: TGCGCCAGCAGCGCGGGACTAGCGGGGGCTTCCTACGAGCAGTACTTC. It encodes CASSAGLAGASYEQYF. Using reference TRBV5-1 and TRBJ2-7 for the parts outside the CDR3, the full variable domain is KAGVTQTPRYLIKTRGQQVTLSCSPISGHRSVSWYQQTPGQGLQFLFEYFSETQRNKGNFPGRFSGRQFSNSRSEMNVSTLELGDSALYLCASSAGLAGASYEQYFGPGTRLTVT.

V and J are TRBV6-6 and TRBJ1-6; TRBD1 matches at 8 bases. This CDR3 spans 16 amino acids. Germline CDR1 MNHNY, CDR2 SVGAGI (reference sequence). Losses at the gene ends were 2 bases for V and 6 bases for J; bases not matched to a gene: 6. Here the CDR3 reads CASSYPDRVGNSPLHF. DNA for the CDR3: TGTGCCAGCAGTTACCCGGACAGGGTGGGTAATTCACCCCTCCACTTT.

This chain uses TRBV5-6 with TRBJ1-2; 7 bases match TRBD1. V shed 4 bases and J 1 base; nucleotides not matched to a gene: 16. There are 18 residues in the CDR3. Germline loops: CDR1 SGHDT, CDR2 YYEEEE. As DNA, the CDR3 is TGTGCCAGCAGCCTAGCCCCTGGACAGGTACATTTTAACTATGGCTACACCTTC. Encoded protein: CASSLAPGQVHFNYGYTF.

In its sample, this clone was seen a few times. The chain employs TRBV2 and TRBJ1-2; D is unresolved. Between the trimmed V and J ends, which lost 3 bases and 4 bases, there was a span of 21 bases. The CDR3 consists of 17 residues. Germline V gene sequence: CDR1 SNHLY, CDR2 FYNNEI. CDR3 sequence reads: CASSESFGTGSSYGYTF. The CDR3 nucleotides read TGTGCCAGCAGTGAGAGTTTTGGAACGGGGTCTAGCTATGGCTACACCTTC. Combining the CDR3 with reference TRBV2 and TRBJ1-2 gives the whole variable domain EPEVTQTPSHQVTQMGQEVILRCVPISNHLYFYWYRQILGQKVEFLVSFYNNEISEKSEIFDDQFSVERPDGSNFTLKIRSTKLEDSAMYFCASSESFGTGSSYGYTFGSGTRLTVV.

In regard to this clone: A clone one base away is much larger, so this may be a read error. CDR3 coding DNA: TGTGCCAGCAGCCACGGGGGGGAGGGACTAGCGGGGTACGAGCAGTACTTC. Its protein product is CASSHGGEGLAGYEQYF. This chain joins TRBV3-1 (or the pseudogene TRBV3-2) and TRBJ2-7; 13 nucleotides align to TRBD2. Germline assignment: CDR1 LGHDT and CDR2 YNNKEL (reference sequence). The CDR3 length is 17 residues. Unmatched junction bases numbered 9, after V lost 3 bases and J lost 4 bases.

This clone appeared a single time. The CDR3 here is CSVPRGTGYTF. The CDR3 DNA is TGCAGCGTCCCCAGGGGAACTGGCTACACCTTC. V gene TRBV29-1 combines with J gene TRBJ1-2; tentative D call: TRBD1 (6 bases). This CDR3 has 11 residues. CDR1 SQVTM and CDR2 ANQGSEA come from the germline V gene. V was cut by 6 bases and J by 7 bases, with 12 bases left in between.

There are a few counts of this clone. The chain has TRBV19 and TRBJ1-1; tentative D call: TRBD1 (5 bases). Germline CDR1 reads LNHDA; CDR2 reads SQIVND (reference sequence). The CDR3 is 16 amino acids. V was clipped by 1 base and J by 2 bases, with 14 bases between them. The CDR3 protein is CASSIGQGMGNTEAFF. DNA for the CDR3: TGTGCCAGTAGTATAGGGCAGGGAATGGGAAACACTGAAGCTTTCTTT.

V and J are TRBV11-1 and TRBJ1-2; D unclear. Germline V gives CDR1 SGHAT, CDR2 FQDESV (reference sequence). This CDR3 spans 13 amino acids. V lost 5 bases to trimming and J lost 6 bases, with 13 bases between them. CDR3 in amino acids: CASSPLISDGYTF. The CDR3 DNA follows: TGTGCCAGCAGCCCATTAATCAGTGATGGCTACACCTTC.

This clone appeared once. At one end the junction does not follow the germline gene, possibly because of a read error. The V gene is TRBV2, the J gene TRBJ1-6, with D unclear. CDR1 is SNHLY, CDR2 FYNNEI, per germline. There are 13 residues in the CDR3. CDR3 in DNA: TGTGCCAGCCGGAACGACGGAGGGCCACCGCTCCACTTT. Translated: CASRNDGGPPLHF.

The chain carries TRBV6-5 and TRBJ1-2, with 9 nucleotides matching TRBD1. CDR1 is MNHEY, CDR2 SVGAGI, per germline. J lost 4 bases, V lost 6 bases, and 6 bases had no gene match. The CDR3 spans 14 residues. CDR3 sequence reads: CASSRGQGFYGYTF. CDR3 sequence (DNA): TGTGCCAGCAGCAGGGGACAGGGCTTCTATGGCTACACCTTC.

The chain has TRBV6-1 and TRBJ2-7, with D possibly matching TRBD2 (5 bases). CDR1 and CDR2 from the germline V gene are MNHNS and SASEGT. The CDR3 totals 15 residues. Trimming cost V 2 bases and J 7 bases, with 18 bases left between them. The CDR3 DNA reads TGTGCCAGCAGTGAAAGCGGAGGAATAATGGGGGAGCAGTACTTC. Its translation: CASSESGGIMGEQYF.

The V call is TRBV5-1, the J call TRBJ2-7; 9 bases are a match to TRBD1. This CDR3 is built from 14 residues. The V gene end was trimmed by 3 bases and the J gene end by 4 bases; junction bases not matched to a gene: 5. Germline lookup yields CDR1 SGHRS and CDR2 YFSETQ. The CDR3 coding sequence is TGCGCCAGCAGCTACGGGACAGGGTATTACGAGCAGTACTTC. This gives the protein CASSYGTGYYEQYF. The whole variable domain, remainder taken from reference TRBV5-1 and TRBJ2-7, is KAGVTQTPRYLIKTRGQQVTLSCSPISGHRSVSWYQQTPGQGLQFLFEYFSETQRNKGNFPGRFSGRQFSNSRSEMNVSTLELGDSALYLCASSYGTGYYEQYFGPGTRLTVT.

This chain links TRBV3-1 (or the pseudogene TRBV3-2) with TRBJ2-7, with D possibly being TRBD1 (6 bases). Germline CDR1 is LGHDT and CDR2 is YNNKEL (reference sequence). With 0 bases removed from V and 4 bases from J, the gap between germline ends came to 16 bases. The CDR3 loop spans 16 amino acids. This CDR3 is CASSQDRGTGRYEQYF. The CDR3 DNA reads TGTGCCAGCAGCCAAGACCGGGGTACAGGGAGATACGAGCAGTACTTC.

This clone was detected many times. The CDR3 is CASSPRSNRFYEQYF. CDR3 DNA: TGTGCCAGCAGCCCCCGGTCGAACCGCTTCTACGAGCAGTACTTC. The rearrangement joins TRBV5-6 to TRBJ2-7; D is uncertain. CDR1 is SGHDT and CDR2 is YYEEEE in the germline V gene. V gave up 4 bases and J gave up 3 bases, with 17 bases separating them. The length of the CDR3 is 15 residues.

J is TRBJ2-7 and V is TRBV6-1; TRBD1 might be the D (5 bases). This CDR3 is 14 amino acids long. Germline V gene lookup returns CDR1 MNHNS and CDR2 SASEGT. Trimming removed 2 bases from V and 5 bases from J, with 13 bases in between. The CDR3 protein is CASSEWQGGNEQYF. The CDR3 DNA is TGTGCCAGCAGTGAATGGCAGGGTGGCAACGAGCAGTACTTC.

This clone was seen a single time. The chain's CDR3 is CASSLAGRGGLNTGELFF. The CDR3 DNA follows: TGTGCCAGCAGCTTGGCCGGACGCGGGGGGCTTAACACCGGGGAGCTGTTTTTT. This rearrangement joins TRBV7-9 to TRBJ2-2, with 8 bases aligning to TRBD2. V shed 3 bases and J 2 bases; nucleotides not matched to a gene: 11. CDR1 and CDR2 from the germline V gene are SEHNR and FQNEAQ (reference sequence). The CDR3 spans 18 residues.

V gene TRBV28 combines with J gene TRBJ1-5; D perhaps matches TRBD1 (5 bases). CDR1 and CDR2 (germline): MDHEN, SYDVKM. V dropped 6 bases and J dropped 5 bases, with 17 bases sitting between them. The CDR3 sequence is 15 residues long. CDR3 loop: CASRFLGGEDQPQHF. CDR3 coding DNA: TGTGCCAGCAGATTCCTCGGAGGGGAGGATCAGCCCCAGCATTTT.

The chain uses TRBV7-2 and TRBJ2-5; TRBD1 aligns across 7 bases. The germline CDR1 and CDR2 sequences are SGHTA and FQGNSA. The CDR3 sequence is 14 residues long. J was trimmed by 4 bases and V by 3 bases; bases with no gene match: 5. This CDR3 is CASSFQPGGETQYF. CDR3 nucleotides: TGTGCCAGCAGCTTTCAGCCAGGGGGAGAGACCCAGTACTTC.

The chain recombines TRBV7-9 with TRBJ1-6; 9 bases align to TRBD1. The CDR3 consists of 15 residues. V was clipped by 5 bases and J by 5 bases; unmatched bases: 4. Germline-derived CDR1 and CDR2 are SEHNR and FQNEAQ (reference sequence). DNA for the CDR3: TGTGCCAGCAGCCCACGACAGGGGGATAATTCACCCCTCCACTTT. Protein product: CASSPRQGDNSPLHF.

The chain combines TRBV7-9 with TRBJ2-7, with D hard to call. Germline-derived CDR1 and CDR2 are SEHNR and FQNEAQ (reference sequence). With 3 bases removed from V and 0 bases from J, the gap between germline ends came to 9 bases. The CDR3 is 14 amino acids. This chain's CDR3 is CASSLSQSSYEQYF. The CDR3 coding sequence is TGTGCCAGCAGCTTGTCACAGAGCTCCTACGAGCAGTACTTC.